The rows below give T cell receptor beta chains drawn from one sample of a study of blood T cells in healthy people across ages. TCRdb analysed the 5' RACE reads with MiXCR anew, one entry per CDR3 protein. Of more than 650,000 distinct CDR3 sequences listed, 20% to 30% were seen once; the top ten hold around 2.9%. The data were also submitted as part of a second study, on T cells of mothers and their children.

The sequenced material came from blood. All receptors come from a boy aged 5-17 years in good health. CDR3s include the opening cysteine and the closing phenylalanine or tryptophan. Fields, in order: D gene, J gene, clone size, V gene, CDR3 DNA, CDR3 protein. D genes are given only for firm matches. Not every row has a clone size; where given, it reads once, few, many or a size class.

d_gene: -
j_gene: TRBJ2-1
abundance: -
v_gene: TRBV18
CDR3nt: TGTGCCAGCTCACCAAGGCAGGGGTCCGCGAATGAGCAGTTCTTC
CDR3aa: CASSPRQGSANEQFF

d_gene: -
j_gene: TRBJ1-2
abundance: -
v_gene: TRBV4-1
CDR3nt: TGCGCCAGCAGCCCCCACAGGGCGCAAGGTGGCTACACCTTC
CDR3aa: CASSPHRAQGGYTF

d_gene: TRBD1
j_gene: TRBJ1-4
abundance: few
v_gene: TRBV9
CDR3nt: TGTGCCAGCAGCGTAGACCCTCGGGACAGGGGACCCGAAAAACTGTTTTTT
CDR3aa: CASSVDPRDRGPEKLFF

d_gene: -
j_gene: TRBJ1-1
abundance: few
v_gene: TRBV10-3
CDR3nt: TGTGCCATCAGTGAGGTGAGGAGGTCGGGGAACACTGAAGCTTTCTTT
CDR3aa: CAISEVRRSGNTEAFF

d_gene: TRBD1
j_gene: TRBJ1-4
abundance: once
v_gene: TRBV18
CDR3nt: TGTGCCAGCTCACGACGGACAGGTTCTAATGAAAAACTGTTTTTT
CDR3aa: CASSRRTGSNEKLFF

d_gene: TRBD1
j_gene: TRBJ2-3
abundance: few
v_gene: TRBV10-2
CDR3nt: TGCGCCAGCAGTGAGATGGGACAGGGTAGCACAGATACGCAGTATTTT
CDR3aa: CASSEMGQGSTDTQYF

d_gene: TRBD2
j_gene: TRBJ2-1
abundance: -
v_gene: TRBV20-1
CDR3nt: TGCAGTGCTAGCCTAGCGGGGTCCTACAATGAGCAGTTCTTC
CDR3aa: CSASLAGSYNEQFF

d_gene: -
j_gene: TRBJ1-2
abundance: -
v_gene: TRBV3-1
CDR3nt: TGTGCCAGCAGCCAATCCGAGCAGGGGAGTGGCTACACCTTC
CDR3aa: CASSQSEQGSGYTF

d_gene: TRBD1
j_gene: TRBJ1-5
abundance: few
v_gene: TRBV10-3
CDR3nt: TGTGCCATCAGTGAGTCGAGAGCAGGGGGCGCGTGGCAGCCCCAGCATTTT
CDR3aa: CAISESRAGGAWQPQHF

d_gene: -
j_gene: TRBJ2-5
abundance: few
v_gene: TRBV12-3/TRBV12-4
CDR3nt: TGTGCCAGCAGTTGGCCGGGGCGGGGGACCCAGTACTTC
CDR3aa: CASSWPGRGTQYF

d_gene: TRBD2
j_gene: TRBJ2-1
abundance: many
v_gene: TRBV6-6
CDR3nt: TGTGCCAGCAGTTCCGGACTAGCGGGGCTTGAGCAGTTCTTC
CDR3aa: CASSSGLAGLEQFF

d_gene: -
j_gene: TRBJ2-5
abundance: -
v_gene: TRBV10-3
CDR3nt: TGTGCCATCAGTGAGGGCCGAGACGGGGGAGAGACCCAGTACTTC
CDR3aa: CAISEGRDGGETQYF

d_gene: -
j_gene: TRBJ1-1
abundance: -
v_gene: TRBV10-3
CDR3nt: TGTGCCATCAGTGAGTCGACTCTGGGCACTGAAGCTTTCTTT
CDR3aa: CAISESTLGTEAFF

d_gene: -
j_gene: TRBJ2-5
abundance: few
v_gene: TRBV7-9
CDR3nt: TGTGCCAGCAGAGGGACAAAAGAGACCCAGTACTTC
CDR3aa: CASRGTKETQYF

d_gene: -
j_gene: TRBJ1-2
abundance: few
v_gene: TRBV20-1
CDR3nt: TGCAGTGCTAGAGTCGTCAGGAGAGGCTATGGCTACACCTTC
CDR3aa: CSARVVRRGYGYTF

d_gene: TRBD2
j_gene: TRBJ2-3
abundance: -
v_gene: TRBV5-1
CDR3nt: TGCGCCAGCAGACCGCTAGCGGGGGGCGCAGATACGCAGTATTTT
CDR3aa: CASRPLAGGADTQYF

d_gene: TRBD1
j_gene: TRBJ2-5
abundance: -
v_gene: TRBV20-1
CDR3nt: TGCAGTGCTAGACAGGGGGCACAGACCCAGTACTTC
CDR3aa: CSARQGAQTQYF

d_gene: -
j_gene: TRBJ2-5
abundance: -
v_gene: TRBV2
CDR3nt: TGTGCCAGCAGTGAGTCATCCGGTAAAAGGGAGCAGTACTTC
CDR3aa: CASSESSGKREQYF

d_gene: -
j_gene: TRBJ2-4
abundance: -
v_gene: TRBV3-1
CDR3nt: TGTGCCAGCAGCGGGGGCCCCTACGATCAGTACTTC
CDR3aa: CASSGGPYDQYF

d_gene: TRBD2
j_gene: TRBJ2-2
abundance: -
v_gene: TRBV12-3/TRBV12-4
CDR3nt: TGTGCCAGCAGTTCGACCCTTAGCGGGGGGAACACCGGGGAGCTGTTTTTT
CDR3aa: CASSSTLSGGNTGELFF

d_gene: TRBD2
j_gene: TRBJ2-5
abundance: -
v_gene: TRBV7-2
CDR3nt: TGTGCCAGCAGCTTTCCCGGGACTACTCAAGAGACCCAGTACTTC
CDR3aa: CASSFPGTTQETQYF

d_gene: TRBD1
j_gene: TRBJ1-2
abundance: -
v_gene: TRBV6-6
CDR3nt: TGTGCCAGCATCCCGGACAGGAACTATGGCAACACCTTC
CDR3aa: CASIPDRNYGNTF

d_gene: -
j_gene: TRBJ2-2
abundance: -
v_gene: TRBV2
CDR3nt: TGTGCCAGCATCGGAGGGAACACCGGGGAGCTGTTTTTT
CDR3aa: CASIGGNTGELFF

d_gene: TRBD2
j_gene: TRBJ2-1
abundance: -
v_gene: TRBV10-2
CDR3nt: TGCGCCAGCACCGGCGGGGGAGTAGGCGAGCAGTTCTTC
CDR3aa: CASTGGGVGEQFF

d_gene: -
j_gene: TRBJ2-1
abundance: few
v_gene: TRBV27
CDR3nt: TGTGCCAGCAGTTTATCGTGGGGCCGGGATGAGCAGTTCTTC
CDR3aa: CASSLSWGRDEQFF

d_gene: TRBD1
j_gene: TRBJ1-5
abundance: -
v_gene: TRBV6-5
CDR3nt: TGTGCCAGCAGAGCACGGGACAGCGTCTCGCCCCAGCATTTT
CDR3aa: CASRARDSVSPQHF

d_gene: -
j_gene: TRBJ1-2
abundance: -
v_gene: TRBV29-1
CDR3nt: TGCAGCTCTGCAGGTGGTGGCTATGGCTACACCTTC
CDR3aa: CSSAGGGYGYTF

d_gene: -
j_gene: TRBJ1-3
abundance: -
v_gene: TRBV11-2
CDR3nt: TGTGCCAGCAGTTCGGGCCGGGGAGCGTGGCGGAACACCATATATTTT
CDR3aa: CASSSGRGAWRNTIYF

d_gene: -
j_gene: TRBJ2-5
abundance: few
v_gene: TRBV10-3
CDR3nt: TGTGCCACAGCGTGGGGGGCCCAAGAGACCCAGTACTTC
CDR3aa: CATAWGAQETQYF